Listed below are T cell receptor beta chains from one sample, sequenced in a study of T cell responses to AZD1222 COVID-19 vaccine. Sequencing was performed with immunoSEQ multiplex PCR; in TCRdb, only in-frame clones are kept and a portion is missing. This sample has some 98,000 clones; roughly 88% occur once, and the top ten carry about 14%. The specimen comprised peripheral blood, sampled on day 0 of AZD1222 vaccination. These receptor sequences come from an adult in good health. The CDR3 runs from the conserved cysteine through the conserved F or W. D genes are given only for firm matches. Not all rows give a size; the values are once, few, many and, for expanded clones, a class.

D gene	V gene	clone size	J gene	CDR3 protein	CDR3 DNA
-	TRBV12-3/TRBV12-4	-	TRBJ2-1	CASSSYNEQFF	TGTGCCAGCAGTTCGTACAATGAGCAGTTCTTC
-	TRBV7-9	-	TRBJ1-2	CASSLGGGGYTF	TGTGCCAGCAGCTTAGGGGGCGGCGGCTACACCTTC
TRBD2	TRBV9	-	TRBJ2-5	CASSVGGGLKGETQYF	TGTGCCAGCAGCGTAGGCGGGGGGTTAAAAGGCGAGACCCAGTACTTC
-	TRBV30	-	TRBJ1-5	CAYTIGSSNQPQHF	TGTGCCTATACAATAGGGAGTAGCAATCAGCCCCAGCATTTT
-	TRBV4-1	-	TRBJ1-5	CASSQDGQGWQPQHF	TGCGCCAGCAGCCAAGATGGCCAGGGGTGGCAGCCCCAGCATTTT
TRBD1	TRBV28	once	TRBJ1-2	CASSFLGTVYGYTF	TGTGCCAGCAGTTTTCTTGGGACAGTCTATGGCTACACCTTC
-	TRBV10-3	-	TRBJ2-1	CATKQNLLLF	TGTGCCACCAAACAGAACCTACTACTCTTC
-	TRBV18	-	TRBJ2-7	CASSPPLAGHEQYF	TGTGCCAGCTCACCACCTTTGGCAGGGCACGAGCAGTACTTC
-	TRBV7-2	-	TRBJ1-5	CASSLVQGSNQPQHF	TGTGCCAGCAGCTTAGTGCAGGGGAGCAATCAGCCCCAGCATTTT
-	TRBV5-4	once	TRBJ2-3	CASSFPLDTQYF	TGTGCCAGCAGCTTTCCCCTAGATACGCAGTATTTT
-	TRBV6-2/TRBV6-3	-	TRBJ1-5	CASSINGQPQHF	TGTGCCAGCAGCATCAATGGTCAGCCCCAGCATTTT
-	TRBV3-1/TRBV3-2	-	TRBJ2-7	CASSHRPYEQYF	TGTGCCAGCAGCCACAGGCCCTACGAGCAGTACTTC
-	TRBV2	-	TRBJ1-2	CASSEVKYYGYTF	TGTGCCAGCAGTGAGGTGAAATACTATGGCTACACCTTC
TRBD1	TRBV19	-	TRBJ2-6	CASSTFSGTDITGANVLTF	TGTGCCAGTAGTACTTTCTCCGGGACAGACATAACTGGGGCCAACGTCCTGACTTTC
-	TRBV15	-	TRBJ1-6	CATSRERAGSDSPLHF	TGTGCCACCAGCAGAGAACGGGCAGGCAGCGATTCACCCCTCCACTTT
-	TRBV7-2	-	TRBJ1-5	CASSLVTYSNQPQHF	TGTGCCAGCAGCTTGGTAACTTATAGCAATCAGCCCCAGCATTTT